This T cell receptor beta chain was captured by sequencing in a study of T cell repertoires in cytomegalovirus infection. Study-level information: TCR beta signatures that were public indicated CMV infection and matching HLA type. Overall study results and limits: What dominated the ex vivo response were HLA-C-restricted CMV-specific TCR beta clonotypes. The study identified carriers of CMV plus the relevant HLA from cumulative public TCR beta family frequency.

Comment on this clonotype: No antigen is known for it.

MiXCR, run by TCRdb on the reads, gives a single entry per CDR3 protein. The data hold about 530,000 distinct CDR3 sequences, with more than 25% observed a single time. Between the trimmed V and J ends, which lost 3 bases and 2 bases, there was a span of 18 bases. The CDR3 runs to 17 residues. The sequencing sample was made of PBMCs. The TCR originated in a human donor in good health (CMV status not recorded). Some clones in this sample may be carry-over from other donors' samples. The J gene is TRBJ2-3, the V gene TRBV12-3 or TRBV12-4, with TRBD1 as a possible D gene (6 bases). CDR3 sequence reads: CASSFLWGRGNTDTQYF. CDR3 DNA: TGTGCCAGCAGTTTTCTTTGGGGCAGGGGAAACACAGATACGCAGTATTTT.